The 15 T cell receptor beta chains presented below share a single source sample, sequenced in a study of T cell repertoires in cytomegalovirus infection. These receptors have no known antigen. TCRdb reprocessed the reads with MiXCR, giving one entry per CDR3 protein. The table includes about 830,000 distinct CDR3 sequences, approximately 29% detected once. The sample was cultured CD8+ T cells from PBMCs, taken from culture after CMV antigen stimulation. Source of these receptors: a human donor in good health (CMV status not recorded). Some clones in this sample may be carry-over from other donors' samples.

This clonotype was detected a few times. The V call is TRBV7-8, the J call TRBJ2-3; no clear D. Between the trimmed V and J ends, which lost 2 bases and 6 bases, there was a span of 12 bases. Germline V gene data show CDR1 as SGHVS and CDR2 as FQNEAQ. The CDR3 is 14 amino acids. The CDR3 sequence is CASSLSDHYDTQYF. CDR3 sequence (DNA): TGTGCCAGCAGCTTATCAGATCACTATGATACGCAGTATTTT.

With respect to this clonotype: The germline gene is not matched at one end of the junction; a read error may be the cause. CDR3 bases: TGTGCCAACAGTTCCCCGACTAGCGGGGGATACAATGAGCAGTTCTTC. Its translation is CANSSPTSGGYNEQFF. The chain links TRBV28 to TRBJ2-1; 12 bases match TRBD2. Germline assignment: CDR1 MDHEN and CDR2 SYDVKM. This CDR3 is 16 amino acids long.

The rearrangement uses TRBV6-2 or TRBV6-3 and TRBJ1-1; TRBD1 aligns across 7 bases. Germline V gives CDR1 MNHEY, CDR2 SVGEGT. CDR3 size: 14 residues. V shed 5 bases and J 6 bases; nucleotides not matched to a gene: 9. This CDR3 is CASSILRGAAEAFF. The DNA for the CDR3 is TGTGCCAGCAGTATCCTCAGGGGGGCTGCTGAAGCTTTCTTT.

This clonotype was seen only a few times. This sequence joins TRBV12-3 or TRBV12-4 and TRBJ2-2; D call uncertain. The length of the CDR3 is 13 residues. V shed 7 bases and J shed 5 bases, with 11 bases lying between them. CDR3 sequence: CASTKEGTGELFF. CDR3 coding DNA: TGTGCCAGCACCAAGGAAGGTACCGGGGAGCTGTTTTTT.

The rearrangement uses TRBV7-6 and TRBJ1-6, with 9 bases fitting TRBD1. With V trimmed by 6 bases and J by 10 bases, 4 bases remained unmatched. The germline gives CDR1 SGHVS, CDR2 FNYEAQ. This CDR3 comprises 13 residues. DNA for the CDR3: TGTGCCAGCAGACAGGGGGCGGGATCACCCCTCCACTTT. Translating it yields CASRQGAGSPLHF.

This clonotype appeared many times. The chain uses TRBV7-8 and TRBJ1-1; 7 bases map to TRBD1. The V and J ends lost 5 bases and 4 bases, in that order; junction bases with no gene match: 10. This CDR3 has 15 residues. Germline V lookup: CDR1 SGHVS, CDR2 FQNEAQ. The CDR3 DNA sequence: TGTGCCAGCAGCCCCTCACAGGGGAGAGGCACTGAAGCTTTCTTT. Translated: CASSPSQGRGTEAFF. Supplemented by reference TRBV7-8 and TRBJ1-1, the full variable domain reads GAGVSQSPRYKVAKRGQDVALRCDPISGHVSLFWYQQALGQGPEFLTYFQNEAQLDKSGLPSDRFFAERPEGSVSTLKIQRTQQEDSAVYLCASSPSQGRGTEAFFGQGTRLTVV.

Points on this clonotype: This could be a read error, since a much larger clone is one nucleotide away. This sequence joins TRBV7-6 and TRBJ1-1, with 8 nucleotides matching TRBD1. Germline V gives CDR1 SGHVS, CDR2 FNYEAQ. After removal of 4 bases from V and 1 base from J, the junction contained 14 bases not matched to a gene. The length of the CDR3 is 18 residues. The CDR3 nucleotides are TGTGCCAGCAGCTCTTTCCCGAGACAGGGGATTGAGAACACTGAAGCTTTCTTT. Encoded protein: CASSSFPRQGIENTEAFF.

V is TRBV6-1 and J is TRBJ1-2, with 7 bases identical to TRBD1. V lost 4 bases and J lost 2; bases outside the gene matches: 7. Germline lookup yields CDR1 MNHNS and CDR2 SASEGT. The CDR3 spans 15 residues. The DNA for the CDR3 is TGTGCCAGCAGTGGACTGACAGGGACGAACTATGGCTACACCTTC. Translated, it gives CASSGLTGTNYGYTF.

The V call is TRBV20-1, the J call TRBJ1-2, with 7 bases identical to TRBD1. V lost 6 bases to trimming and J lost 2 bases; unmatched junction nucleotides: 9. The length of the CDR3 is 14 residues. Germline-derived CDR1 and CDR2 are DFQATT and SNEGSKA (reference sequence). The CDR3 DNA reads TGCAGTGCGGACGCCGGACAGGCGAACTATGGCTACACCTTC. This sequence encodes CSADAGQANYGYTF.

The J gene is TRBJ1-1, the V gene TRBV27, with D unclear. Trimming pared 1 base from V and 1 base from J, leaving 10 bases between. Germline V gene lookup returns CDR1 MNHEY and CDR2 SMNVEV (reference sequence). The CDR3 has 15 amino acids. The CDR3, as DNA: TGTGCCAGCAGTTTATTTCCGGGATCGAACACTGAAGCTTTCTTT. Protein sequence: CASSLFPGSNTEAFF.

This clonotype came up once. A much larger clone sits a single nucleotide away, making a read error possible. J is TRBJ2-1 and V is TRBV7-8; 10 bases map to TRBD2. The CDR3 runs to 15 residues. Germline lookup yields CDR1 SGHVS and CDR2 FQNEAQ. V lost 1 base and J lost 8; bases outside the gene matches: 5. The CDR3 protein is CASSLGTSGDHEQFF. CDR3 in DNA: TGTGCCAGCAGCTTAGGAACTAGCGGGGACCATGAGCAGTTCTTC.

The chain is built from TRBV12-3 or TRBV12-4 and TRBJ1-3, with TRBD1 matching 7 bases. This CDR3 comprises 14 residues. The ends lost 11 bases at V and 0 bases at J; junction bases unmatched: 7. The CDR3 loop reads CAARDSHSGNTIYF. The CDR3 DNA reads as TGTGCCGCTAGGGACAGCCACTCTGGAAACACCATATATTTT.

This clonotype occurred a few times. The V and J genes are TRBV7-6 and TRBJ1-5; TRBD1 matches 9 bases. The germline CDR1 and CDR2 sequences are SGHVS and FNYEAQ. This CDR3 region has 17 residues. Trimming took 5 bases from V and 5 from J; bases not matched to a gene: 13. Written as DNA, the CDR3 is TGTGCCAGCAGCCCGCGGACAGGGGAGGGAAGGGATCAGCCCCAGCATTTT. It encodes CASSPRTGEGRDQPQHF.

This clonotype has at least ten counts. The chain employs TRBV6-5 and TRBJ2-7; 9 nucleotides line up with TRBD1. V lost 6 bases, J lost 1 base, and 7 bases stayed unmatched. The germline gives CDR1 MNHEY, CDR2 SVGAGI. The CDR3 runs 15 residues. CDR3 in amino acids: CASSYGTGRSYEQYF. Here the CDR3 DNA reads TGTGCCAGCAGCTATGGGACAGGGAGATCCTACGAGCAGTACTTC.

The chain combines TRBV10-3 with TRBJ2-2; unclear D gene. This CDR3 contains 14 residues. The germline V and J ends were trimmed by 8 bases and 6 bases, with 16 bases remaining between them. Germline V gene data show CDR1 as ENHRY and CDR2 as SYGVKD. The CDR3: CAIRTVSMAGELFF. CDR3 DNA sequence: TGTGCCATCCGCACAGTTTCTATGGCCGGGGAGCTGTTTTTT.